These 2 T cell receptor beta chains came from one sample sequenced in a study of blood T cells in healthy people across ages. The use of a sample-barcoded 5' primer and a J-beta primer mix characterized a second PCR of roughly 7 to 11 cycles. TCRdb reprocessed the 5' RACE reads via MiXCR and lists one record per CDR3 protein. The sample has about 1,000,000 distinct CDR3 sequences; over 35% are singletons. Sequenced input: blood. The receptors here all came from an older woman in good health.

Of note for this clonotype: A much larger clone lies a single base off, so this may be a read error. The V and J genes are TRBV7-9 and TRBJ2-1, with TRBD2 matching 9 bases. Judging by the DNA end, TRBJ2-7 fits better; the J call may be wrong. Germline values: CDR1 SEHNR, CDR2 FQNEAQ (reference sequence). The CDR3 sequence is 16 residues long. The CDR3 DNA sequence: TGTGCCAGCAGCTCGTCACTAGCGGGTGGATACAATGAGCAGTACTTC. Translating gives CASSSSLAGGYNEQYF.

The V and J genes are TRBV3-1 and TRBJ2-5; D might be TRBD2 (6 bases). Germline assignment: CDR1 LGHDT and CDR2 YNNKEL (reference sequence). Trimming removed 4 bases from V and 1 base from J, with 13 bases in between. The CDR3 extends over 15 amino acids. The CDR3 sequence is CASSPRGSGQETQYF. CDR3 DNA: TGTGCCAGCAGCCCCCGAGGTAGCGGCCAAGAGACCCAGTACTTC.